The T cell receptor beta chain under discussion was sequenced for a study of T cell changes during pregnancy in multiple sclerosis. Sequencing used immunoSEQ multiplex PCR; TCRdb keeps in-frame clones, though not all of them. Among about 67,000 clones listed, 92% were seen once. The origin of this receptor is a female donor with multiple sclerosis, enrolled in a pregnancy study. The material sequenced was peripheral blood, taken after pregnancy.

The CDR3 protein is CASSKDRDFSDTQYF. In DNA, the CDR3 is TGTGCCAGCAGCAAAGACCGGGATTTTTCCGATACGCAGTATTTT. V gene TRBV21-1 combines with J gene TRBJ2-3; the table's D call, TRBD2, has no DNA check behind it. TRBV21-1 is termed a pseudogene. This CDR3 comprises 15 residues.